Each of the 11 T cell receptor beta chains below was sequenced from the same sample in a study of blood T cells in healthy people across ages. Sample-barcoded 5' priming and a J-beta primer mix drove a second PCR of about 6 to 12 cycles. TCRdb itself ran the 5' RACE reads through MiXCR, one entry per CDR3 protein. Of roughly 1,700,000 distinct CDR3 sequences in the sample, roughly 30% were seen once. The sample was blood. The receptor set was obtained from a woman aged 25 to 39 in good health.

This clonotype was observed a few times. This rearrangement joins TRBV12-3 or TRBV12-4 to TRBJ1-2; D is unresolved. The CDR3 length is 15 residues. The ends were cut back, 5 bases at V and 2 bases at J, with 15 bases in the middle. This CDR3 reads CASSLSGRQNYGYTF. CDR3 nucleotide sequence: TGTGCCAGCAGTCTCTCCGGCAGGCAGAACTATGGCTACACCTTC.

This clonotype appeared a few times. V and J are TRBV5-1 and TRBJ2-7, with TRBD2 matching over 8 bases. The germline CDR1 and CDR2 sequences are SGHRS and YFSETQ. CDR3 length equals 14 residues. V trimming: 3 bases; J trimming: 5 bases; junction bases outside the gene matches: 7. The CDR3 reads CASSSLRGGDEQYF. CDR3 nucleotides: TGCGCCAGCAGCTCCCTACGGGGGGGGGACGAGCAGTACTTC.

The CDR3 nucleotides read TGTGCCAGCAGCCAAGCGGGACAGGGGAGGAATGAGCAGTTCTTC. Amino acid sequence: CASSQAGQGRNEQFF. J is TRBJ2-1 and V is TRBV3-1; 10 nucleotides align to TRBD1. The length of the CDR3 is 15 residues. CDR1 and CDR2 from the germline V gene are LGHDT and YNNKEL (reference sequence). The ends lost 1 base at V and 7 bases at J; junction bases unmatched: 4.

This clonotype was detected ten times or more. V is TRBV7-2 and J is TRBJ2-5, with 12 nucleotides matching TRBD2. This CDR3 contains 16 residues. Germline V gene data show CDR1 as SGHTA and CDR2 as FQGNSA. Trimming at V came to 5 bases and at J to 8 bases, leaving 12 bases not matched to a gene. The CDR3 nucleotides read TGTGCCAGCAGCCGACGACTAGCGGGAGTGGGAGATACCCAGTACTTC. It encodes CASSRRLAGVGDTQYF. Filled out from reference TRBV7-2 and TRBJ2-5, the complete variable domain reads GAGVSQSPSNKVTEKGKDVELRCDPISGHTALYWYRQSLGQGLEFLIYFQGNSAPDKSGLPSDRFSAERTGGSVSTLTIQRTQQEDSAVYLCASSRRLAGVGDTQYFGPGTRLLVL.

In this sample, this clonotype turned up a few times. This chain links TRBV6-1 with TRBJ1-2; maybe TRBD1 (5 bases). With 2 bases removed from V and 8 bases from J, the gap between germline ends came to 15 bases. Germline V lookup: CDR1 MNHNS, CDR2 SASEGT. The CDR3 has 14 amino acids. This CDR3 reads CASSESVRGKGYTF. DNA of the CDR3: TGTGCCAGCAGTGAATCTGTTCGGGGGAAGGGCTACACCTTC.

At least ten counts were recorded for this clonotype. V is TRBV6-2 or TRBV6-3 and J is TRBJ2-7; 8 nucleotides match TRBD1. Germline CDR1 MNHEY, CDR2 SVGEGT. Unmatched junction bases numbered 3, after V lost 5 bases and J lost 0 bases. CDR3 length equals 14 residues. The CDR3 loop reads CASSRTGNSYEQYF. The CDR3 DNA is TGTGCCAGCAGTAGGACAGGGAACTCCTACGAGCAGTACTTC.

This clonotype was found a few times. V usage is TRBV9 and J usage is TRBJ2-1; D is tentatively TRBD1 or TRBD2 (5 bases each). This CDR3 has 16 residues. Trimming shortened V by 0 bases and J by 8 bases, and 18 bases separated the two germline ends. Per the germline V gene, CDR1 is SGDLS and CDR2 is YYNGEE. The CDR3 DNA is TGTGCCAGCAGCGTAGGGGGCAGCTTGTGGGGAGATGAGCAGTTCTTC. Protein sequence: CASSVGGSLWGDEQFF.

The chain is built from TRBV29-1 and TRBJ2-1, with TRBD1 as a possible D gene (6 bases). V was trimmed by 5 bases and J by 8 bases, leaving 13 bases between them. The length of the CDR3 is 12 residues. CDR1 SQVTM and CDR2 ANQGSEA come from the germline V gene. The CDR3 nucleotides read TGCAGCGTTCCCCCCAGGGGCGATGAGCAGTTCTTC. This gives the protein CSVPPRGDEQFF.

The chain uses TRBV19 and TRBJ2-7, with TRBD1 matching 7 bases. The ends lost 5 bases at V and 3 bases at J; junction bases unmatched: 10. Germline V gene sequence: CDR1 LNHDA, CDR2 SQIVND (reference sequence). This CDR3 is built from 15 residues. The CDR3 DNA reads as TGTGCCAGTAGTGCAGTGGGGGACAGTTACTACGAGCAGTACTTC. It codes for CASSAVGDSYYEQYF.

CDR3 DNA: TGTGCCAGCAGTTCCCAACAGGGCGGGCAGCCCCAGCATTTT. Amino acid sequence: CASSSQQGGQPQHF. J is TRBJ1-5 and V is TRBV12-3 or TRBV12-4; the D gene is possibly TRBD1 (6 bases). This CDR3 is built from 14 residues. V lost 4 bases, J lost 7 bases, and 14 bases lay in between.

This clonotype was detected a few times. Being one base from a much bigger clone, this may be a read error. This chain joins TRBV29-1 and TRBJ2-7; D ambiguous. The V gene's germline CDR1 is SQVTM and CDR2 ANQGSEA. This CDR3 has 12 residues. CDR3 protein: CGVRLDSYEQYF. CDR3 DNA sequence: TGCGGCGTTCGGCTTGACTCCTACGAGCAGTACTTC.